This TCR beta chain is drawn from a study of T cell responses to AZD1222 COVID-19 vaccine. Trimming pared 8 bases from V and 4 bases from J, leaving 14 bases between. Germline CDR1 and CDR2: MNHEY and SVGAGI. The CDR3 totals 13 residues. TCRdb's table, derived via immunoSEQ multiplex PCR, lists solely in-frame clones and lacks some. Counted here are some 110,000 clones, around 80% occurring once; the ten biggest clones make up 4.5% to 6%. This material consisted of peripheral blood, taken on day 0 of AZD1222 vaccination. This TCR came from an adult in good health. The rearrangement uses TRBV6-5 and TRBJ1-1, with a tentative D call TRBD1 (5 bases). The CDR3 coding sequence is TGTGCCAGCGTTCCACAGGTGGCCACTGAAGCTTTCTTT. It yields the protein CASVPQVATEAFF.